This T cell receptor beta chain was profiled in a study of cytomegalovirus exposure and HLA in healthy donors. CDR1 is SGDLS, CDR2 YYNGEE, per germline. The CDR3 totals 15 residues. Trimming removed 1 base from V and 4 bases from J; junction bases left unmatched: 4. The PCR employed 60 Vbeta primers together with 13 Jbeta primers. Assay: immunoSEQ multiplex PCR; the TCRdb copy retains only in-frame clones and omits some. The profile shows under 150,000 clones, approximately 80% of them singletons. This receptor was obtained from a man aged 35 to 55 in good health and CMV-seropositive. Sequencing was performed on PBMCs. The chain is built from TRBV9 and TRBJ2-3, with TRBD2 matching over 9 bases. The DNA for the CDR3 is TGTGCCAGCAGCGTATCCCGGACTAGCGCAGATACGCAGTATTTT. This codes for CASSVSRTSADTQYF.